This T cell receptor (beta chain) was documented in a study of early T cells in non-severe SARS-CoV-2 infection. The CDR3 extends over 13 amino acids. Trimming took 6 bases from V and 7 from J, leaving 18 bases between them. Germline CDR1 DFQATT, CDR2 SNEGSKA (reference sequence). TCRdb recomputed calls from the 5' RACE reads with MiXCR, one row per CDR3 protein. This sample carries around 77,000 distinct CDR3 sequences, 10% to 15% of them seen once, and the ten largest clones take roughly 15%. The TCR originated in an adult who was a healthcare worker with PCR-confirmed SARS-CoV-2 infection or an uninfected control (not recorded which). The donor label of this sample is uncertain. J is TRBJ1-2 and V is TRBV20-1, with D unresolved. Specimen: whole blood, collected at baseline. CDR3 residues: CSASPGQSPGYTF. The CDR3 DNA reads TGCAGTGCCTCTCCGGGTCAATCCCCTGGCTACACCTTC.